This T cell receptor (beta chain) was captured by sequencing in a study of a mutant IDH1 vaccine in newly diagnosed glioma. Time point denoted: week 23, last vaccination. Vaccinated patients received 300 ug of mutant IDH1 20-mer peptide per dose, with topical imiquimod. With regard to this clone: Its antigen remains unknown.

The CDR3 is made up of 13 amino acids. V dropped 2 bases and J dropped 6 bases, with 8 bases sitting between them. The germline V gene encodes CDR1 SGHDN and CDR2 FVKESK. Repertoires were generated with immunoSEQ multiplex PCR, while TCRdb's copy carries only in-frame clones and drops some. The sample lists tens of thousands of clones; roughly 85% were seen once. The chain employs TRBV14 and TRBJ2-1, with D possibly being TRBD1 (5 bases). The clonotype was recovered from a young man with glioma. Some clones in this sample may be carry-over from other donors' samples. The input for sequencing was PBMCs, taken from a glioma patient whose treatment included an IDH1 peptide vaccine. Here the CDR3 reads CASSQSQVNEQFF. Here the CDR3 DNA reads TGTGCCAGCAGCCAATCACAGGTCAATGAGCAGTTCTTC.